This T cell receptor beta chain comes out of a study of T cell changes during pregnancy in multiple sclerosis. The V and J ends lost 6 bases and 8 bases respectively, with 20 bases between them. The germline V gene has CDR1 SGHTS and CDR2 YDEGEE. CDR3 length: 14 amino acids. The protocol was immunoSEQ multiplex PCR, while the TCRdb copy is restricted to in-frame clones and leaves out a portion. In the table there are roughly 28,000 clones, 80% to 95% of which are singletons. Sequenced here: CD8+ T cells from peripheral blood mononuclear cells, sampled before pregnancy. The rearrangement uses TRBV5-8 and TRBJ1-2, with D perhaps matching TRBD1 (6 bases). The TCR originated in a female donor with multiple sclerosis, enrolled in a pregnancy study. The CDR3 region has the DNA TGTGCCAGCATCGGCGCGGGGGCACGGAAGGGCTACACCTTC. Translating it yields CASIGAGARKGYTF. Drawing the rest from reference TRBV5-8 and TRBJ1-2, the complete variable domain is EAGVTQSPTHLIKTRGQQATLRCSPISGHTSVYWYQQALGLGLQFLLWYDEGEERNRGNFPPRFSGRQFPNYSSELNVNALELEDSALYLCASIGAGARKGYTFGSGTRLTVV.